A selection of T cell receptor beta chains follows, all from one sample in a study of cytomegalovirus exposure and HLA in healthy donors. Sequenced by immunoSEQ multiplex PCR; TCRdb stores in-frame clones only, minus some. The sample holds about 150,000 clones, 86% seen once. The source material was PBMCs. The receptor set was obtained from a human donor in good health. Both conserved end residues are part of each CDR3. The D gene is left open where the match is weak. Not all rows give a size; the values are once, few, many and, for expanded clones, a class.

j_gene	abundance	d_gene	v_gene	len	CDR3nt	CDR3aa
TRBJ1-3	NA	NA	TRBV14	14	TGTGCCAGCAGCCAAACTAAGTCCCAAAACACCATATATTTT	CASSQTKSQNTIYF
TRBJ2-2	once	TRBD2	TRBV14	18	TGTGCCAGCAGCCAAGAGTGGGGACTAGCGGGTTTCACCGGGGAGCTGTTTTTT	CASSQEWGLAGFTGELFF
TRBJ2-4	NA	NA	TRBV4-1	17	TGCGCCAGCAGCCAACCGGGAGGACAGGGAGCCAAAAACATTCAGTACTTC	CASSQPGGQGAKNIQYF
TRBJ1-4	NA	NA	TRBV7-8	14	TGTGCCAGCAGCTCTAGACGAGGGGGTGAAAAACTGTTTTTT	CASSSRRGGEKLFF
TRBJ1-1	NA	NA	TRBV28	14	TGTGCCAGCAGTCCAAGCCGCAGGACACTCGGGGCTTTCTTT	CASSPSRRTLGAFF
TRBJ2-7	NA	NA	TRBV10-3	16	TGTGCCATCAGTGAGCCTCGAGGGGGTTTGGTCCACGAGCAGTACTTC	CAISEPRGGLVHEQYF
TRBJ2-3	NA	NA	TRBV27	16	TGTGCCAGCAGTTTGACAGTGGGTACTAGCACAGATACGCAGTATTTT	CASSLTVGTSTDTQYF
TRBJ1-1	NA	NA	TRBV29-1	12	TGCAGCGTTGAAGTTACGGACACTGAAGCTTTCTTT	CSVEVTDTEAFF
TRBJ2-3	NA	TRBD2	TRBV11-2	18	TGTGCCAGCAGCTTACGACCCCTCAAGCGGGGGAGCACAGATACGCAGTATTTT	CASSLRPLKRGSTDTQYF
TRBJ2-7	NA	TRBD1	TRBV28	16	TGTGCCAGCAGTTTCGACAATAGACAGGGTGGCTACGAGCAGTACTTC	CASSFDNRQGGYEQYF
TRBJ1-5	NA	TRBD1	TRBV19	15	TGTGCCAGTAGTAAGATGACAGGGAACATTCAGCCCCAGCATTTT	CASSKMTGNIQPQHF
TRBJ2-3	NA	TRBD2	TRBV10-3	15	TGTGCCATCAGTGAGGGACTAGCGGGCACAGATACGCAGTATTTT	CAISEGLAGTDTQYF
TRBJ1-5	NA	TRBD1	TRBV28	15	TGTGCCAGCAGTGTACCGGGACAGGGTCATCAGCCCCAGCATTTT	CASSVPGQGHQPQHF
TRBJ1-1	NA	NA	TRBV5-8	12	TGTGCCAGCAGCTTTGGGGCAGGGCCGGCTTTCTTT	CASSFGAGPAFF
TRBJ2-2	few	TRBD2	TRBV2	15	TGTGCCAGCATTCTCCGACTAGCTACGACCGGGGAGCTGTTTTTT	CASILRLATTGELFF
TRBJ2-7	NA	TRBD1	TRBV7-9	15	TGTGCCAGCAGCTTAACCGGGACAGGGGGCATCGAGCAGTACTTC	CASSLTGTGGIEQYF
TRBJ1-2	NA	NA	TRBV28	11	TGTGCCAGCAGTCTAAACTTGGGCTACACCTTC	CASSLNLGYTF
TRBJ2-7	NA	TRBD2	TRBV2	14	TGTGCCAGCAGTGTAAAGCGGGGGCCGTACGAGCAGTACTTC	CASSVKRGPYEQYF
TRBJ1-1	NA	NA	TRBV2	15	TGTGCCAGCAGCGAAGCCGAGGTAGGAAGCACTGAAGCTTTCTTT	CASSEAEVGSTEAFF
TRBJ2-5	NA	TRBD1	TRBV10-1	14	TGCGCCAGCAGTGGAACAGGGGACGGAGGGACCCAGTACTTC	CASSGTGDGGTQYF
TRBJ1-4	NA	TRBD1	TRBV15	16	TGTGCCACCAGCAGAATCCCGACAGGGCCAGGGGAAAAACTGTTTTTT	CATSRIPTGPGEKLFF
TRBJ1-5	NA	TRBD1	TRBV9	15	TGTGCCAGCAGCGAGGGACAGGGGTATAAGCAGCCCCAGCATTTT	CASSEGQGYKQPQHF
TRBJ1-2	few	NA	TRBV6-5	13	TGTGCCAGCAGTTACGAGGGAGCCTATGGCTACACCTTC	CASSYEGAYGYTF
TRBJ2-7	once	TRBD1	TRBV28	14	TGTGCCAGCAGCGGAACCGGGACAGGGCCCGTGCAGTACTTC	CASSGTGTGPVQYF
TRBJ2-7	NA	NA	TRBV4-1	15	TGCGCCAGCAGCCAAGACTCCAGGAAGACCTACGAGCAGTACTTC	CASSQDSRKTYEQYF
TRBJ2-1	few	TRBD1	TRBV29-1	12	TGCAGCGCATGGGACAGGGGCAATGAGCAGTTCTTC	CSAWDRGNEQFF
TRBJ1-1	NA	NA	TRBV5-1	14	TGCGCCAGCACTGGTAGCGGGGGAGGCACTGAAGCTTTCTTT	CASTGSGGGTEAFF
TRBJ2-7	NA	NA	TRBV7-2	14	TGTGCCAGCAGCAGATATGAGGGGGTTTACGAGCAGTACTTC	CASSRYEGVYEQYF
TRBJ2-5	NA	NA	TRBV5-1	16	TGCGCCAGCAGCTTGGTGCAGGGCCGAGTCCAAGAGACCCAGTACTTC	CASSLVQGRVQETQYF
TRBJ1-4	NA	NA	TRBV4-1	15	TGCGCCAGCAGCCAAGATAGGGGAGGGAATGAAAAACTGTTTTTT	CASSQDRGGNEKLFF
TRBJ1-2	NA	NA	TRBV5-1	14	TGCGCCAGCAGCTTGGCAGGGAAGGAATATGGCTACACCTTC	CASSLAGKEYGYTF
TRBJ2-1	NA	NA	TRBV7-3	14	TGTGCCAGCAGCGCGGGACCCCCACCCAATGAGCAGTTCTTC	CASSAGPPPNEQFF
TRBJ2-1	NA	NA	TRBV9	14	TGTGCCAGCAGCGTAGAACCCTCCGGCAATGAGCAGTTCTTC	CASSVEPSGNEQFF
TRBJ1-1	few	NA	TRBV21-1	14	TGTGCCAGCACCGCCCGCGGGGCGAACACTGAAGCTTTCTTT	CASTARGANTEAFF
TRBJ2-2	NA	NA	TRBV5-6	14	TGTGCCAGCAGCTTGGATCTAAACACCGGGGAGCTGTTTTTT	CASSLDLNTGELFF
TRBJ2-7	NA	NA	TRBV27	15	TGTGCCAGCAGTTTAGGGGCAAGTTTGGCCTACGAGCAGTACTTC	CASSLGASLAYEQYF
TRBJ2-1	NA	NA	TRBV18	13	TGTGCCAGCTCCGCGCAGGGGATCCATGAGCAGTTCTTC	CASSAQGIHEQFF
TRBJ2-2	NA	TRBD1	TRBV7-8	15	TGTGCCAGCAGCTTCTCGGACAGGGGGATCGGGGAGCTGTTTTTT	CASSFSDRGIGELFF
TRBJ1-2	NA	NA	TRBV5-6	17	TGTGCCAGCAGCTTGGTTGGGGCAGGGCCCAGGATCGATGGCTACACCTTC	CASSLVGAGPRIDGYTF
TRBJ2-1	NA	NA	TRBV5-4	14	TGTGCCAGCAGTAGGGGGGGCGCCTACAATGAGCAGTTCTTC	CASSRGGAYNEQFF